The 25 T cell receptor beta chains listed next were all sequenced from one sample in a study of tumor-infiltrating lymphocytes in primary liver carcinoma (dated by TCRdb to 2017 to 2019). Total RNA and DNA were co-extracted from about 20-30 mg of bulk tissue with the AllPrep DNA/RNA mini kit, without cell sorting. The sequencing machine was an Illumina HiSeq 2500. A constant-region primer and ProtoScript II reverse transcriptase were used to reverse-transcribe TCRbeta-specific cDNA from approximately 450 ng total RNA. Construction of the TCRbeta libraries relied on three nested rounds of multiplex PCR, following a slightly modified ARM-PCR procedure. Multiplex TRBV1-TRBV30 forward primers and a Cbeta reverse primer were used in the first two PCR rounds, each of which was run for around 9 cycles. The raw public reads went through TCRdb reprocessing: fastp at Q25, MiXCR clone calling, in-frame beta chains kept. Each entry merges the rows of one CDR3 protein and shows their most common DNA and genes. Across this sample there are fewer than 200,000 distinct CDR3 sequences, with around four fifths seen only once. Of the sample, about a sixth falls within the top ten clones.

The sample taken for sequencing was tumor tissue from primary liver carcinoma. All receptors come from a man aged 40-49 years with primary liver carcinoma and hepatitis B virus infection.

For this clonotype: A read error may explain this, as a much larger clone is one base away. The gene calls are TRBV7-9 and TRBJ2-7, with D hard to call. The V gene lost 7 bases and the J gene lost 3 bases, with 10 bases spanning the gap. CDR3 length: 12 residues. Per germline, CDR1 SEHNR and CDR2 FQNEAQ (reference sequence). The CDR3 is CASNLADYEQYF. CDR3 in DNA: TGTGCCAGCAACCTCGCTGACTACGAGCAGTACTTC.

The chain joins TRBV19 to TRBJ1-2; TRBD1 matches at 7 bases. Trimming took 5 bases from V and 0 from J; bases not matched to a gene: 9. The CDR3 has 16 residues. Per germline, CDR1 LNHDA and CDR2 SQIVND (reference sequence). The CDR3 DNA reads TGTGCCAGTAGTCTGCGGACAGGAGAAGCTAACTATGGCTACACCTTC. Translated: CASSLRTGEANYGYTF.

This clonotype was observed a single time. A junction boundary mismatches the germline segment, possibly from a read error. The V gene is TRBV29-1, the J gene TRBJ2-1; 7 bases are a match to TRBD2. Germline CDR1 and CDR2: SQVTM and ANQGSEA. The CDR3 covers 13 residues. The chain's CDR3 is CSGGTNGFNGQFF. The CDR3 bases are TGCAGCGGGGGGACTAACGGATTCAATGGGCAGTTCTTC.

This clonotype has just a few counts. The final CDR3 position lacks the conserved phenylalanine or tryptophan, pointing to a likely read error. V usage is TRBV5-4 and J usage is TRBJ2-2; 12 bases line up with TRBD2. Germline V gives CDR1 SGHNT, CDR2 YYREEE (reference sequence). The CDR3 contains 19 residues. CDR3 nucleotides: TGTGCCAGCAGTGATCCGGGACTAGCGGGTTTCGCGAATACCGGGGAGCTGTTTTCT. This sequence encodes CASSDPGLAGFANTGELFS.

The rearrangement uses TRBV30 and TRBJ2-1; D not certain. Germline CDR1 reads GTSNPN; CDR2 reads SVGIG (reference sequence). V lost 2 bases, J lost 8 bases, and 13 bases lay in between. The CDR3 length is 13 residues. CDR3: CAWSSSRNYEQFF. CDR3 bases: TGTGCCTGGAGTTCCAGCAGGAACTATGAGCAGTTCTTC.

The V call is TRBV29-1, the J call TRBJ2-3; 9 bases match TRBD2. CDR1 is SQVTM and CDR2 is ANQGSEA in the germline V gene. V lost 8 bases, J lost 2 bases, and 5 bases stayed unmatched. The CDR3 is 13 amino acids. This CDR3 is CSPQRGDTDTQYF. CDR3 sequence (DNA): TGCAGCCCCCAGCGGGGGGACACAGATACGCAGTATTTT.

As for this clonotype: The junction and the germline gene differ at one end; a read error may be behind it. This chain uses TRBV7-9 with TRBJ2-1; D remains unclear. This CDR3 has 14 amino acids. The germline CDR1 and CDR2 sequences are SEHNR and FQNEAQ (reference sequence). CDR3 in amino acids: CASTLERSRSEQFF. The CDR3 nucleotides are TGTGCCAGCACCTTAGAACGTAGTCGGTCTGAGCAGTTCTTC.

V is TRBV7-8 and J is TRBJ2-1, with TRBD2 identical over 13 bases. CDR1 and CDR2 from the germline V gene are SGHVS and FQNEAQ. J lost 9 bases, V lost 1 base, and 6 bases had no gene match. CDR3 length equals 16 residues. The CDR3 coding sequence is TGTGCCAGCAGCTTAGAGGGACTAGCGGGAAGGGTTGAGCAGTTCTTC. Translating it yields CASSLEGLAGRVEQFF.

This clonotype was counted once. At one boundary the junction diverges from the germline segment, which might be a read error. The chain couples TRBV5-5 to TRBJ1-1; D not resolved. Germline values: CDR1 SGHKS, CDR2 YYEKEE (reference sequence). The CDR3 sequence is 11 residues long. CDR3 sequence (DNA): TGTGCCAGCAGCTTGACGGCTGAAGCATGCTTT. It specifies CASSLTAEACF.

In the case of this clonotype: Germline is not matched at one junction end, which may reflect a read error. This chain connects TRBV6-2 or TRBV6-3 to TRBJ1-1, with TRBD1 as a possible D gene (6 bases). The CDR3 is 16 residues long. Per the germline V gene, CDR1 is MNHEY and CDR2 is SVGEGT. CDR3 region: CASSHSPYRVGTAAFF. In DNA form, the CDR3 reads TGTGCCAGCAGTCACTCACCTTACAGGGTGGGGACTGCAGCTTTCTTT.

A remark on this clonotype: Its ends do not fully match the called genes, so a read error is possible. The V and J genes are TRBV7-9 and TRBJ2-1; D is undetermined. There are 14 residues in the CDR3. Germline CDR1 and CDR2: SEHNR and FQNEAQ (reference sequence). The CDR3 DNA reads TGTGCCATCAGCTTAGGTGGGATAGACAATGAGCAGTCCTTC. Translated, it gives CAISLGGIDNEQSF. Full variable domain (outside the CDR3, taken from reference TRBV7-9 and TRBJ2-1): DTGVSQNPRHKITKRGQNVTFRCDPISEHNRLYWYRQTLGQGPEFLTYFQNEAQLEKSRLLSDRFSAERPKGSFSTLEIQRTEQGDSAMYLCAISLGGIDNEQSFGPGTRLTVL.

Remarks on this clonotype: The germline gene is not matched at one end of the junction; a read error may be the cause. The rearrangement uses TRBV5-4 and TRBJ1-1; unclear D gene. Germline V gives CDR1 SGHNT, CDR2 YYREEE (reference sequence). This CDR3 has 13 residues. CDR3 protein: CANRIGLSTKAFF. The DNA for the CDR3 is TGTGCCAACAGAATAGGGTTGAGCACTAAAGCTTTCTTT.

This clonotype appeared many times. This chain links TRBV30 with TRBJ1-1, with D unclear. Germline V lookup: CDR1 GTSNPN, CDR2 SVGIG (reference sequence). Between the trimmed V and J ends, which lost 2 bases and 4 bases, there was a span of 8 bases. This CDR3 spans 12 amino acids. For the CDR3, the DNA is TGTGCCTGGAGTAAGTGGAGCACTGAAGCTTTCTTT. Translation: CAWSKWSTEAFF.

The V gene is TRBV28, the J gene TRBJ2-7, with D maybe TRBD1 (5 bases). The CDR3 spans 16 residues. Per the germline V gene, CDR1 is MDHEN and CDR2 is SYDVKM. V shed 7 bases and J shed 0 bases, with 19 bases lying between them. The CDR3 region is CASIFAPRAYSYEQYF. CDR3 sequence (DNA): TGTGCCAGCATTTTTGCCCCCAGGGCCTACTCCTACGAGCAGTACTTC.

To note about this clonotype: At one end, the junction sequence differs from germline, possibly due to a read error. The gene calls are TRBV28 and TRBJ1-2; 9 bases are a match to TRBD1. CDR1 is MDHEN, CDR2 SYDVKM, per germline. The CDR3 totals 16 residues. CDR3 residues: CASNTPPGTGTYGYTF. The DNA of the CDR3 is TGTGCCAGCAATACACCCCCCGGGACAGGGACCTATGGCTACACCTTT.

In the case of this clonotype: This may arise from a read error, as a much more abundant clone is one base away. CDR3 loop: CASSLSTRPRYNEQFF. The CDR3 nucleotides read TGTGCCAGCAGCTTGTCAACCAGGCCTAGGTACAATGAGCAGTTCTTC. The rearrangement links TRBV5-4 to TRBJ2-1; D remains ambiguous. There are 16 residues in the CDR3. CDR1 is SGHNT, CDR2 YYREEE, per germline (reference sequence). Trimming pared 1 base from V and 4 bases from J, leaving 15 bases between.

Remarks on this clonotype: One end of the junction varies from germline; a read error may be responsible. The chain recombines TRBV28 with TRBJ1-6; tentatively, D is TRBD1 (6 bases). Germline V gene data show CDR1 as MDHEN and CDR2 as SYDVKM. This CDR3 is built from 17 residues. CDR3 in DNA: TGTGCCAGCAGTTTAGACAGGATATTGTCCTATAATCCACCCCTCCACTTT. Translated, it gives CASSLDRILSYNPPLHF.

In this sample, this clonotype turned up many times. The V and J genes are TRBV20-1 and TRBJ2-7; TRBD1 agrees at 7 bases. The CDR3 is 15 amino acids. The V segment lost 0 bases and the J segment 0 bases; nucleotides outside the gene matches: 5. CDR1 and CDR2 from the germline V gene are DFQATT and SNEGSKA (reference sequence). The CDR3 nucleotides read TGCAGTGCTAGAGATTTAGGGGACAGCTCCTACGAGCAGTACTTC. Protein sequence: CSARDLGDSSYEQYF.

The chain has TRBV12-3 or TRBV12-4 and TRBJ2-5; D possibly corresponds to TRBD1 (6 bases). The CDR3 length is 14 residues. The CDR3 is CGSSSWTVVETQYF. CDR3 nucleotides: TGTGGCAGTAGTTCGTGGACAGTCGTTGAGACCCAGTACTTC.

About this clonotype: It is likely a read error, because the conserved phenylalanine at the end of the CDR3 is missing. The limits of the CDR3 on the DNA are not certain, so only TCRdb's listed CDR3 is given. This chain uses TRBV5-1 with TRBJ2-3; no DNA check was done on the table's D call, TRBD1. The CDR3 spans 15 amino acids, including both terminal residues. Germline CDR1 reads SGHRS; CDR2 reads YFSETQ. The CDR3 sequence is CASSSAGSWTDTQYL.

Regarding this clonotype: The germline gene is not matched at one end of the junction; a read error may be the cause. The chain has TRBV11-2 and TRBJ2-3; 10 nucleotides match TRBD2. Germline assignment: CDR1 SGHAT and CDR2 FQNNGV. The CDR3 spans 19 residues. The DNA of the CDR3 is TGTGCCAGCAGCCTATCGCCGAGGCTAGCGGGAGAGAGGACAGATACACAGTATTTT. It yields the protein CASSLSPRLAGERTDTQYF.

This chain links TRBV4-3 with TRBJ2-4, with D uncertain. This CDR3 comprises 14 residues. Looked up from germline, CDR1 is LGHNA and CDR2 is YSLEER. Between the trimmed V and J ends, which lost 1 base and 9 bases, there was a span of 13 bases. The CDR3 region is CASSQGFRVGIQYF. CDR3 DNA sequence: TGCGCCAGCAGCCAAGGGTTTAGAGTGGGCATTCAGTACTTC.

Notes on this clonotype: The conserved final phenylalanine or tryptophan is absent from the CDR3, which likely points to a read error. Because the CDR3's place on the DNA is in doubt, the DNA is left out and the CDR3 is given as listed by TCRdb. V and J are TRBV11-2 and TRBJ2-7; the table calls TRBD2, which could not be checked here. The CDR3 has 17 residues if both end residues are counted. Germline V gene sequence: CDR1 SGHAT, CDR2 FQNNGV. This CDR3 is CASRQGLAGGWSYEKYL.

This clonotype was recorded a few times. This chain connects TRBV5-1 to TRBJ2-3; TRBD2 is a possible D gene (6 bases). The CDR3 is made up of 15 amino acids. Germline loops: CDR1 SGHRS, CDR2 YFSETQ. In nucleotides, the CDR3 is TGCGCTAGCGGCTTGGAAGGCTTTACCACAGATACGCAGTATTTT. Translating gives CASGLEGFTTDTQYF.

Of note for this clonotype: With a much larger clone just one base away, this may be a read error. The rearrangement uses TRBV6-4 and TRBJ1-5; D call uncertain. From germline, CDR1 is MRHNA and CDR2 SNTAGT. The CDR3 contains 12 residues. CDR3 in DNA: TGTACCAGGAGAGGAACATATCAGCCCCAGCATTTT. Amino acid sequence: CTRRGTYQPQHF.